These 2 T cell receptor beta chains were all obtained from the same sample, sequenced in a study of T cells after yellow fever vaccination. TCRdb independently ran MiXCR on the 5' RACE reads; one entry per CDR3 protein. The table includes approximately 260,000 distinct CDR3 sequences, 10% to 15% detected once. This specimen was CD4+ T cells sorted from PBMCs, taken 45 days after the yellow fever booster vaccination. These receptor sequences come from a man aged 25-45 years who received the YFV17D yellow fever vaccine.

Many counts were recorded for this clonotype. V gene TRBV2 combines with J gene TRBJ2-3, with 7 nucleotides matching TRBD1. Trimming cost V 6 bases and J 4 bases; bases outside gene matches: 7. Germline V gene sequence: CDR1 SNHLY, CDR2 FYNNEI. This CDR3 is 14 amino acids long. The CDR3 protein is CASRDTGVADTQYF. CDR3 bases: TGTGCCAGCAGGGATACAGGGGTGGCAGATACGCAGTATTTT. Based on the CDR3 plus reference TRBV2 and TRBJ2-3, the full variable domain is EPEVTQTPSHQVTQMGQEVILRCVPISNHLYFYWYRQILGQKVEFLVSFYNNEISEKSEIFDDQFSVERPDGSNFTLKIRSTKLEDSAMYFCASRDTGVADTQYFGPGTRLTVL.

This clonotype showed up just a few times. The chain couples TRBV6-5 to TRBJ2-3; no clear D gene. The ends were cut back, 6 bases at V and 8 bases at J, with 6 bases in the middle. Germline V lookup: CDR1 MNHEY, CDR2 SVGAGI. The CDR3 loop spans 10 amino acids. CDR3 region: CASSLSTQYF. CDR3 coding DNA: TGTGCCAGCAGCCTCTCTACGCAGTATTTT.